Listed below are T cell receptor beta chains from one sample, sequenced in a study of a mutant IDH1 vaccine in newly diagnosed glioma. TCRdb's table, derived via immunoSEQ multiplex PCR, lists solely in-frame clones and lacks some. The sample shows about 59,000 clones, about nine tenths of them seen only once. The sample here was PBMCs, taken from a glioma patient treated with radiotherapy, temozolomide or both. These receptors came from a man in his forties or fifties with glioma. CDR3s include the opening cysteine and the closing phenylalanine or tryptophan. A D gene is named only where the DNA matches it firmly. The listing skips clone size in some rows; elsewhere it reads once, few, many or a size class.

abundance	v_gene	d_gene	j_gene	CDR3nt	CDR3aa
NA	TRBV27	NA	TRBJ2-7	TGTGCCAGCAGTTTTTTAGAAACTCCCTACGAGCAGTACTTC	CASSFLETPYEQYF
NA	TRBV2	NA	TRBJ1-2	TGTGCCAGCATCCCCCGCGGGGTAGCTAACTATGGCTACACCTTC	CASIPRGVANYGYTF
few	TRBV5-1	NA	TRBJ1-2	TGCGCCAGCAGCTTGGGTGGGGGTATGATATCTGGCTACACCTTC	CASSLGGGMISGYTF
NA	TRBV19	NA	TRBJ2-4	TGTGCCAGTAGTATAGTTTTATCCCCTAGGAACATTCAGTACTTC	CASSIVLSPRNIQYF
NA	TRBV18	NA	TRBJ1-2	TGTGCCAGCTCACCACCAGGAGGGTTTCGCACCTTC	CASSPPGGFRTF
NA	TRBV18	NA	TRBJ2-7	TGTGCCAGCTCACGGGACACCCAGTACGAGCAGTACTTC	CASSRDTQYEQYF
NA	TRBV29-1	NA	TRBJ1-2	TGCAGCGTTGAATCGAGGCGGGGTGCAGGGAGCTATGGCTACACCTTC	CSVESRRGAGSYGYTF
NA	TRBV5-1	TRBD1	TRBJ2-7	TGCGCCTCGACCCAGGGACAGGGATATTCTAGCGACGAGCAGTACTTC	CASTQGQGYSSDEQYF
NA	TRBV4-3	NA	TRBJ2-4	TGCGCCAGCAGCCAAGATCAGGGTGTCAAAAACATTCAGTACTTC	CASSQDQGVKNIQYF
NA	TRBV6-6	NA	TRBJ1-5	TGTGCCACCGTTCCGACAGCCCCTAATCAGCCCCAGCATTTT	CATVPTAPNQPQHF
NA	TRBV25-1	TRBD1	TRBJ2-7	TGTGCCAGCACCGAATCCGGGACAGGCGAGCAGTACTTC	CASTESGTGEQYF
NA	TRBV19	TRBD2	TRBJ2-7	TGTGCCAGTAGTATAGACGGACTAGCGGGAGTCTACGAGCAGTACTTC	CASSIDGLAGVYEQYF
NA	TRBV29-1	TRBD2	TRBJ2-3	TGCAGCGTTGTGGCTAGCGGGGGCACAGATACGCAGTATTTT	CSVVASGGTDTQYF
NA	TRBV28	NA	TRBJ1-1	TGTGCCAGCAGTACCAGTCGGGAGGTGGACACTGAAGCTTTCTTT	CASSTSREVDTEAFF
NA	TRBV9	TRBD1	TRBJ1-4	TGTGCCAGCAGCGTAGGTGGAGGGGGCGGTGAAAAACTGTTTTTT	CASSVGGGGGEKLFF
NA	TRBV7-9	NA	TRBJ2-7	TGTGCCAGCAGCACTGGACAACCCTACGAGCAGTACTTC	CASSTGQPYEQYF
NA	TRBV30	TRBD1	TRBJ2-7	TGTGCCTGGAGGGGACATGGACAGGGCCCCCACTCCTACGAGCAGTACTTC	CAWRGHGQGPHSYEQYF
NA	TRBV10-3	TRBD2	TRBJ2-3	TGTGCCATCAGAGGGAGGGTCGCGGAGGGGAGAACAGATACGCAGTATTTT	CAIRGRVAEGRTDTQYF
NA	TRBV2	NA	TRBJ1-3	TGTGCCAGCAGCGTCCTTGGCCCTGGAAACACCATATATTTT	CASSVLGPGNTIYF
NA	TRBV28	TRBD1	TRBJ2-7	TGTGCCAGCAGTTTACGGACAGGGAAATCTTACGAGCAGTACTTC	CASSLRTGKSYEQYF
NA	TRBV11-1	NA	TRBJ1-6	TGTGCCGGCAGCCGTTCTGGGGCGAATTCACCCCTCCACTTT	CAGSRSGANSPLHF
NA	TRBV7-2	TRBD1	TRBJ1-2	TGTGCCAGCAGCTTATACAGGGGGGATGGCTACACCTTC	CASSLYRGDGYTF